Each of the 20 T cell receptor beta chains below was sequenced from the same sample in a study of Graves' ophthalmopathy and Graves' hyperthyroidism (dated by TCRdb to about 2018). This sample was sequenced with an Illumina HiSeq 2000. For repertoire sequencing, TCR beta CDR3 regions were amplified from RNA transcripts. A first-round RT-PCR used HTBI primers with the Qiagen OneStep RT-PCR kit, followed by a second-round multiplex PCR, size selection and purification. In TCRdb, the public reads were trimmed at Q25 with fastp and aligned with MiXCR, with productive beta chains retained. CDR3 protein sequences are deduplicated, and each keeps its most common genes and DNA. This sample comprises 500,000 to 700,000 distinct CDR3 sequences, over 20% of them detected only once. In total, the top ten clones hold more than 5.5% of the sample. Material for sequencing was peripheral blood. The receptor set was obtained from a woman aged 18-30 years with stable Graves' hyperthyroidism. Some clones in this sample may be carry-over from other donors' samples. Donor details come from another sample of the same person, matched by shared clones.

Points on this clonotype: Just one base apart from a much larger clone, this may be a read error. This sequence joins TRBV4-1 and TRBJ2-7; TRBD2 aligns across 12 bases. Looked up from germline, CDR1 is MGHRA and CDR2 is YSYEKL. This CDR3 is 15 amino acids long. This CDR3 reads CASSQTSGSSCEQYF. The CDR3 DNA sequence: TGCGCCAGCAGCCAGACTAGCGGGAGTTCCTGCGAGCAGTACTTC.

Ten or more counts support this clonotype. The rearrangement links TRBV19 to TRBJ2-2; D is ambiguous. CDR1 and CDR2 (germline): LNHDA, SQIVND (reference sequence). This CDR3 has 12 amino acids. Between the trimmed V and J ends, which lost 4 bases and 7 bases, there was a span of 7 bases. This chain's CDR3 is CASSNLGGELFF. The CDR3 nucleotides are TGTGCCAGTAGTAACCTTGGCGGGGAGCTGTTTTTT. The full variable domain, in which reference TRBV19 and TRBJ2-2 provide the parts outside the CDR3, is DGGITQSPKYLFRKEGQNVTLSCEQNLNHDAMYWYRQDPGQGLRLIYYSQIVNDFQKGDIAEGYSVSREKKESFPLTVTSAQKNPTAFYLCASSNLGGELFFGEGSRLTVL.

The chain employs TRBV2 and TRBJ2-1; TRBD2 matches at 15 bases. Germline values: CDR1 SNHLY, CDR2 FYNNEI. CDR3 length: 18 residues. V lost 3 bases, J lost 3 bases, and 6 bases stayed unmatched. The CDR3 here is CASSDGGLAGGFYNEQFF. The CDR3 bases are TGTGCCAGCAGTGATGGGGGACTAGCGGGAGGTTTCTACAATGAGCAGTTCTTC.

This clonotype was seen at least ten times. CDR3 sequence (DNA): TGTGCCAGCAGTTTAGACCCTGGGACAGCCCGAGAGACCCAGTACTTC. It encodes CASSLDPGTARETQYF. The chain couples TRBV12-3 or TRBV12-4 to TRBJ2-5, with 7 bases fitting TRBD1. The CDR3 contains 16 residues. Trimming cost V 1 base and J 4 bases; bases outside gene matches: 9.

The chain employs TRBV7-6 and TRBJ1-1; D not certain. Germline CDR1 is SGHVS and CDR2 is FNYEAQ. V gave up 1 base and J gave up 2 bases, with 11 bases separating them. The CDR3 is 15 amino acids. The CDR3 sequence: CASSLVARINTEAFF. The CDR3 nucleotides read TGTGCCAGCAGCTTAGTAGCCAGGATTAACACTGAAGCTTTCTTT.

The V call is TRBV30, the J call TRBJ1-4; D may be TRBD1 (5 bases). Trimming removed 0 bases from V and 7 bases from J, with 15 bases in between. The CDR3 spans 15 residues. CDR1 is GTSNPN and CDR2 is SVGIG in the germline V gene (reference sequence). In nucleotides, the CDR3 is TGTGCCTGGAGTGTAAGGGGAGGGAGGAGTGAAAAACTGTTTTTT. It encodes CAWSVRGGRSEKLFF.

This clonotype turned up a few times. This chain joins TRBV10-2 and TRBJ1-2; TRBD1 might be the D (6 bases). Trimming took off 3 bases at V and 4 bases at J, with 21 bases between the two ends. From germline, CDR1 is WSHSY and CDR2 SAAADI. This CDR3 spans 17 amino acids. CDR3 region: CASSDNLQGSHRYGYTF. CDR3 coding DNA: TGCGCCAGCAGTGATAACCTACAGGGCTCTCATCGCTATGGCTACACCTTC.

The CDR3 loop is CSAMAGSYEQYF. The CDR3 nucleotides are TGCAGTGCTATGGCAGGTTCCTACGAGCAGTACTTC. V and J are TRBV20-1 and TRBJ2-7; D gene unclear. Trimming took off 4 bases at V and 1 base at J, with 8 bases between the two ends. The CDR3 is 12 amino acids. Germline-derived CDR1 and CDR2 are DFQATT and SNEGSKA (reference sequence).

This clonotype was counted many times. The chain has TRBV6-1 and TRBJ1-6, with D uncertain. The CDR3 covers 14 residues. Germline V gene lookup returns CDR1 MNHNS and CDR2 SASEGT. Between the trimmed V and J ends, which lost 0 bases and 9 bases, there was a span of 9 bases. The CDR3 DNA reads TGTGCCAGCAGTGAAGCGCTCTTCCGTTCACCCCTCCACTTT. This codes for CASSEALFRSPLHF.

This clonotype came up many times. CDR3 in amino acids: CASSYVGSTYEQYF. The CDR3 DNA sequence: TGTGCCAGCAGTTACGTAGGCAGTACCTACGAGCAGTACTTC. This rearrangement joins TRBV6-2 or TRBV6-3 to TRBJ2-7; D is undetermined. This CDR3 has 14 residues. Deletions cut 2 bases from V and 2 bases from J, with 10 bases between. Germline V CDR1 and CDR2: MNHEY, SVGEGT.

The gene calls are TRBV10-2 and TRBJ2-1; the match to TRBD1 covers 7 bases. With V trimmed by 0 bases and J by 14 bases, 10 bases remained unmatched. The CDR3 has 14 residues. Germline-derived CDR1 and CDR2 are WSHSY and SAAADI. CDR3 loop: CASSESTGFRFEFF. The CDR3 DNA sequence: TGCGCCAGCAGTGAGTCGACAGGGTTTAGGTTCGAGTTCTTC.

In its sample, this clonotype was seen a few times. Here the CDR3 reads CASSFGWGRDTEAFF. The CDR3 coding sequence is TGTGCCAGCAGTTTCGGATGGGGTAGAGACACTGAAGCTTTCTTT. V usage is TRBV12-3 or TRBV12-4 and J usage is TRBJ1-1; D unclear. This CDR3 spans 15 amino acids. The V gene lost 3 bases and the J gene lost 3 bases, with 14 bases spanning the gap.

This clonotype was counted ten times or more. The CDR3: CASSLLSGADEQYF. The CDR3 bases are TGTGCCAGCAGCTTACTCTCAGGAGCCGACGAGCAGTACTTC. V is TRBV7-2 and J is TRBJ2-7, with D unclear. Germline V gene lookup returns CDR1 SGHTA and CDR2 FQGNSA. This CDR3 comprises 14 residues. Deletions cut 2 bases from V and 5 bases from J, with 13 bases between.

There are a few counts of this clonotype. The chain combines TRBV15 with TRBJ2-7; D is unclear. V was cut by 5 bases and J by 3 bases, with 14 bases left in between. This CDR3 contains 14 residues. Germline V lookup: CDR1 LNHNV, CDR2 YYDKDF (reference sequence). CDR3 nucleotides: TGTGCCACCAGCGAAGGGCCCCTTAGCTACGAGCAGTACTTC. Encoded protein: CATSEGPLSYEQYF.

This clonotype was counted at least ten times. CDR3 DNA sequence: TGTGCCAGTGGACAGGTCTATGGCTACACCTTC. The encoded protein is CASGQVYGYTF. This rearrangement joins TRBV19 to TRBJ1-2; TRBD1 agrees at 7 bases. This CDR3 spans 11 amino acids. Germline V lookup: CDR1 LNHDA, CDR2 SQIVND (reference sequence). J gave up 4 bases and V 8 bases, and 1 base lay outside the gene matches.

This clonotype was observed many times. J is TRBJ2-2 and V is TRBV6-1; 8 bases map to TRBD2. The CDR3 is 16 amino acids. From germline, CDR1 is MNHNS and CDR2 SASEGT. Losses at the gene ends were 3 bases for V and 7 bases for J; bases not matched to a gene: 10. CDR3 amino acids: CASSDLSGGRYGELFF. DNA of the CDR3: TGTGCCAGCAGTGATTTGAGCGGGGGAAGATACGGGGAGCTGTTTTTT.

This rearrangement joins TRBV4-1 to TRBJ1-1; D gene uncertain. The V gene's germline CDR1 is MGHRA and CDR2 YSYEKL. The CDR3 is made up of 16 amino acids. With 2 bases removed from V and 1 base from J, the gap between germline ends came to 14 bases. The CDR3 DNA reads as TGCGCCAGCAGCCAAAACTTTCTAACTGGGAACACTGAAGCTTTCTTT. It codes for CASSQNFLTGNTEAFF.

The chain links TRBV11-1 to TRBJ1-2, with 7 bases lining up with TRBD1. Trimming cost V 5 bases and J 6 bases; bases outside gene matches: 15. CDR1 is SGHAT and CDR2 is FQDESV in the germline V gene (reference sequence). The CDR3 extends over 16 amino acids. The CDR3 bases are TGTGCCAGCAGCCCACTCCGGGGGGCAGGGACAGATGGCTACACCTTC. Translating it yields CASSPLRGAGTDGYTF.

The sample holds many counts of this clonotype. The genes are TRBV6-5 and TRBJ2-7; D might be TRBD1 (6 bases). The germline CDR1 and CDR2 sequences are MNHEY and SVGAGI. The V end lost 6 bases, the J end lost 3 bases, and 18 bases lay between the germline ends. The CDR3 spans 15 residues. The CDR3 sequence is CASRTRKGGDYEQYF. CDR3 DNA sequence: TGTGCCAGCAGAACCCGGAAAGGGGGTGACTACGAGCAGTACTTC.

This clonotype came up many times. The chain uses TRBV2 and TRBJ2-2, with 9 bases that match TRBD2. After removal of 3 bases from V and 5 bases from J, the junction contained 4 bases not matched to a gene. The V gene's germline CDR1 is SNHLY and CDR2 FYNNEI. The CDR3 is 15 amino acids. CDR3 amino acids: CASSDSSGRTGELFF. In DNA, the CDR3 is TGTGCCAGCAGTGATTCCAGCGGGAGGACCGGGGAGCTGTTTTTT.